This T cell receptor (beta chain) was recorded in a study of PD-1 blockade in classical Hodgkin lymphoma. Details on this clone: The antigen is unknown.

Only in-frame clones appear in the TCRdb table, and some are missing; sequencing was by immunoSEQ multiplex PCR. The table has tens of thousands of clones, approximately 80% seen once. Sample time point: cycle 4 day 1 (C4D1), after more than five weeks of nivolumab. All trial patients relapsed after autologous stem cell transplantation. Using magnetic negative selection, the CD4+ T cells were separated out of thawed PBMCs. J gave up 5 bases and V 4 bases, and 11 bases lay outside the gene matches. The CDR3 runs to 17 residues. From germline, CDR1 is PRHDT and CDR2 FYEKMQ (reference sequence). Study observations and caveats: Before treatment, TCR diversity in newly diagnosed patients was reportedly lower than in healthy donors. Exclusion applied to patients who initiated nivolumab less than 1 year following ASCT. For complete responders, baseline diversity was comparable to that of newly diagnosed patients.

The chain links TRBV13 to TRBJ2-2; 9 nucleotides line up with TRBD1. Sample: CD4+ T cells from blood, taken before the fourth cycle of nivolumab. This sequence originates from a human donor with classical Hodgkin lymphoma. CDR3 in DNA: TGTGCCAGCAGCTCGGCTTACGGGACAGGGAGGACCGGGGAGCTGTTTTTT. Protein sequence: CASSSAYGTGRTGELFF.